Given below is one T cell receptor (beta chain) in context. This sample stems from a study of cytomegalovirus exposure and HLA in healthy donors. The CDR3 contains 14 residues. Per germline, CDR1 GTSNPN and CDR2 SVGIG (reference sequence). V was trimmed by 3 bases and J by 0 bases, leaving 11 bases between them. The study ran its PCR with 60 Vbeta and 13 Jbeta primers. The data were produced by immunoSEQ multiplex PCR, yet TCRdb's version contains in-frame clones alone and is incomplete. Its table records about 140,000 clones. The TCR sequence derives from a male donor in good health and CMV-seronegative. The V and J genes are TRBV30 and TRBJ1-1; tentatively, D is TRBD1 (6 bases). Sequencing input: PBMCs. The CDR3 spells CAWSGDTMNTEAFF. The CDR3 bases are TGTGCCTGGAGCGGGGACACCATGAACACTGAAGCTTTCTTT.